This T cell receptor beta chain was obtained from a study of response to subunit inactivated influenza vaccine. Germline values: CDR1 DFQATT, CDR2 SNEGSKA (reference sequence). This CDR3 spans 14 amino acids. Trimming stripped 3 bases from V and 0 bases from J, with 10 bases between. This clonotype has only a few counts. TCRdb fed the RT-PCR reads into MiXCR, producing one record per CDR3 protein. The table has 650,000 or so distinct CDR3 sequences, around 13% seen once. This TCR came from a man between 45 and 60 years old who received an inactivated influenza vaccine. The rearrangement joins TRBV20-1 to TRBJ2-3; no definite D call. Sequences were derived from PBMCs from blood, sampled 14 days before vaccination. CDR3 region: CSASLTLSTDTQYF. CDR3 DNA: TGCAGTGCTAGTTTGACCCTTAGCACAGATACGCAGTATTTT.